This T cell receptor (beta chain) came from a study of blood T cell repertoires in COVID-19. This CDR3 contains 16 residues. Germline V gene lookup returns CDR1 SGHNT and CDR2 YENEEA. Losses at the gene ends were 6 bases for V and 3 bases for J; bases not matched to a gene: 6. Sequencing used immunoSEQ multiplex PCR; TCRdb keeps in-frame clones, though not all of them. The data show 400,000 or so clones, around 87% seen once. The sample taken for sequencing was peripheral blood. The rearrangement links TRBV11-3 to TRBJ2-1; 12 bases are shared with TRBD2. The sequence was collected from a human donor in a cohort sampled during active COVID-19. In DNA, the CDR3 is TGTGCCAGCAGTCTGGGACTAGCGGGCGTCTACAATGAGCAGTTCTTC. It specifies CASSLGLAGVYNEQFF.